Listed below are T cell receptor beta chains from one sample, sequenced in a study of cytomegalovirus exposure and HLA in healthy donors. Data came from immunoSEQ multiplex PCR; TCRdb stores just in-frame clones and leaves some out. This sample has tens of thousands of clones, with around 85% found just once. Sequenced: PBMCs. The receptors come from a man in his forties in good health and CMV-seronegative. Both conserved end residues are part of each CDR3. D genes are given only for firm matches. Clone sizes are given selectively: once, few, many, or a class where the clone is expanded.

>TRBV19|TRBJ1-5|TRBD1|.
TGTGCCAGTAGTACCAGACAGGGGGCAGGTAGCAATCAGCCCCAGCATTTT
CASSTRQGAGSNQPQHF
>TRBV7-6|TRBJ2-2|.|.
TGTGCCAGCAGCTTACAGGCCAACACCGGGGAGCTGTTTTTT
CASSLQANTGELFF
>TRBV7-2|TRBJ1-2|TRBD1|.
TGTGCCAGCAGCCGGGACAGCCTTGGGTTTGGCTACACCTTC
CASSRDSLGFGYTF
>TRBV5-5|TRBJ1-1|.|.
TGTGCCAGCAGCTTGTCGGGGGAGGGGGCTTTCTTT
CASSLSGEGAFF
>TRBV11-2|TRBJ1-5|TRBD1|once
TGTGCCAGCAGCTTAGGACAGGGGACTCAGCCCCAGCATTTT
CASSLGQGTQPQHF
>TRBV19|TRBJ2-5|.|.
TGTGCCAGTAGTTCTGTTAACCAAGAGACCCAGTACTTC
CASSSVNQETQYF
>TRBV7-2|TRBJ2-3|.|.
TGTGCCAGCAGCCTGAGGCTACTCCTTAGCGCAGATACGCAGTATTTT
CASSLRLLLSADTQYF
>TRBV7-9|TRBJ2-2|TRBD2|.
TGTGCCAGCAGCTCGGGACTAGCGGGGGGAAACACCGGGGAGCTGTTTTTT
CASSSGLAGGNTGELFF
>TRBV15|TRBJ2-1|TRBD2|.
TGTGCCACCAGCAGAGATCTTAGCGGGGGAGAACCATCCTACAATGAGCAGTTCTTC
CATSRDLSGGEPSYNEQFF
>TRBV29-1|TRBJ2-2|TRBD1|.
TGCAGCGTGCTCACAGGGGGCCCGAACACCGGGGAGCTGTTTTTT
CSVLTGGPNTGELFF
>TRBV28|TRBJ1-4|.|.
TGTGCCAGCAGTTTTGTGTCGGGAGCGGTCGCTGAAAAACTGTTTTTT
CASSFVSGAVAEKLFF
>TRBV5-6|TRBJ1-5|.|.
TGTGCCAGCAGCCTTGTAAATCAGCCCCAGCATTTT
CASSLVNQPQHF
>TRBV5-4|TRBJ1-2|.|once
TGTGCCAGCAGCGCGGAAACAGGGTTCAATGGCTACACCTTC
CASSAETGFNGYTF
>TRBV18|TRBJ2-1|TRBD2|.
TGTGCCAGCTCCCGACAACTAGCGGGGCGATTCAATGAGCAGTTCTTC
CASSRQLAGRFNEQFF
>TRBV7-8|TRBJ2-2|TRBD2|.
TGTGCCAGCAGCTTAGCGCCGGGAGGGCAGGTTACCGGGGAGCTGTTTTTT
CASSLAPGGQVTGELFF
>TRBV30|TRBJ2-1|.|.
TGTGCCTCAACGGTCCGGGGGGCTACCTACAATGAGCAGTTCTTC
CASTVRGATYNEQFF
>TRBV4-3|TRBJ2-2|.|.
TGCGCCAGCAGCCAATTTAGAGGGCGCCCCGGGGAGCTGTTTTTT
CASSQFRGRPGELFF
>TRBV11-3|TRBJ2-4|TRBD2|.
TGTGCCAGCAGCTCCCAACCCGGGGGGGGACGGGAGTACTTC
CASSSQPGGGREYF
>TRBV6-4|TRBJ2-1|TRBD1|.
TGTGCCAGCAGTGATGGTACAGGGGGGAATGAGCAGTTCTTC
CASSDGTGGNEQFF
>TRBV6-5|TRBJ1-2|.|.
TGTGCCAGCAGTTACCCGAACAGGGTTGGCTACACCTTC
CASSYPNRVGYTF
>TRBV2|TRBJ1-1|TRBD1|few
TGTGCCAGCAGTGCTACAGGGGGCCTGAACACTGAAGCTTTCTTT
CASSATGGLNTEAFF
>TRBV18|TRBJ2-3|.|.
TGTGCCAGCTCACCAACTAGCCCCCCAGATACGCAGTATTTT
CASSPTSPPDTQYF
>TRBV5-1|TRBJ1-1|.|.
TGCGCCAGCAGCTTGGCCGCGACAGGGAACACTGAAGCTTTCTTT
CASSLAATGNTEAFF
>TRBV7-2|TRBJ1-1|.|.
TGTGCCAGCAGCTTAAGGACTGACACTGAAGCTTTCTTT
CASSLRTDTEAFF
>TRBV4-1|TRBJ2-3|.|.
TGCGCCAGCAGCTCAACCCCTAGATCATCTAGCACAGATACGCAGTATTTT
CASSSTPRSSSTDTQYF
>TRBV6-5|TRBJ1-2|.|few
TGTGCCAGTCGGCTGGGGGCGGGGGTGTATGGCTACACCTTC
CASRLGAGVYGYTF
>TRBV19|TRBJ2-3|.|.
TGTGCCAGTAGTATGGCACAGGGGACTTGGACTAGCACAGATACGCAGTATTTT
CASSMAQGTWTSTDTQYF
>TRBV9|TRBJ2-3|TRBD2|.
TGTGCCAGCAGCGCCACACACCGGGGGGATAGGGGAGGGTCAGATACGCAGTATTTT
CASSATHRGDRGGSDTQYF
>TRBV5-1|TRBJ2-3|.|.
TGCGCCAGCAGCCGGGGGACAGCCATGATCCCAGATACGCAGTATTTT
CASSRGTAMIPDTQYF
>TRBV5-1|TRBJ1-1|.|.
TGCGCCAGCAGCTTGGAGACTGCCAACACTGAAGCTTTCTTT
CASSLETANTEAFF
>TRBV5-4|TRBJ1-1|TRBD1|.
TGTGCCAGCAGCTCCGGGACAGACGTTATTCTAATGAACACTGAAGCTTTCTTT
CASSSGTDVILMNTEAFF
>TRBV6-5|TRBJ2-2|TRBD1|.
TGTGCCAGCAGTTACTCCACAGGGGTCGGGGAGCTGTTTTTT
CASSYSTGVGELFF
>TRBV7-2|TRBJ2-3|.|once
TGTGCCAGCAGCTCCCGGCGGTCTAGCGCCTCGACAGATACGCAGTATTTT
CASSSRRSSASTDTQYF
>TRBV9|TRBJ2-5|.|.
TGTGCCAGCAGCCGAAGCCGACAAGAGACCCAGTACTTC
CASSRSRQETQYF
>TRBV11-2|TRBJ2-1|.|.
TGTGCCAGCATCGGGGGCAATGAGCAGTTCTTC
CASIGGNEQFF
>TRBV27|TRBJ2-1|.|.
TGTGCCAGCAGTTTAGGGGAGACAGGACGATACAATGAGCAGTTCTTC
CASSLGETGRYNEQFF
>TRBV28|TRBJ1-5|.|.
TGTGCCACCTCGCCCCAGCATTTT
CATSPQHF
>TRBV4-3|TRBJ1-1|.|.
TGCGCCAGCAGCCGGCCTGGGGTGGGGGGCACTGAAGCTTTCTTT
CASSRPGVGGTEAFF
>TRBV5-6|TRBJ1-2|TRBD1|.
TGTGCCAGCAGCCAACAGGGGGAGCCCTATGGCTACACCTTC
CASSQQGEPYGYTF
>TRBV12-5|TRBJ2-5|TRBD1|.
TGTGCTAGTGGTAAAGGGACAGCCCAAGAGACCCAGTACTTC
CASGKGTAQETQYF
>TRBV6-5|TRBJ2-5|.|.
TGTGCCAGCAGTCAGGGGGGCAGCCTAGAGACCCAGTACTTC
CASSQGGSLETQYF
>TRBV30|TRBJ1-6|.|.
TGTGCCTGGAAATTTAGGGGCACGGATAATTCACCCCTCCACTTT
CAWKFRGTDNSPLHF
>TRBV2|TRBJ2-2|.|.
TGTGCCAGCAGCCTACTAGGGTTAATCGGGGAGCTGTTTTTT
CASSLLGLIGELFF
>TRBV19|TRBJ1-4|.|.
TGTGCCAGTAGTATATCCGGCGGCCTAAAATCAACTAATGAAAAACTGTTTTTT
CASSISGGLKSTNEKLFF
>TRBV19|TRBJ1-3|.|.
TGTGCCGGGAGCTCGCCCCAAGGGTTGACCATATATTTT
CAGSSPQGLTIYF
>TRBV2|TRBJ1-5|.|.
TGTGCCAGCAGTGTCGGTACCAATCAGCCCCAGCATTTT
CASSVGTNQPQHF
>TRBV2|TRBJ2-4|TRBD1|.
TGTGCCAGCAGTGAACAACAGGGGAGCATTCAGTACTTC
CASSEQQGSIQYF